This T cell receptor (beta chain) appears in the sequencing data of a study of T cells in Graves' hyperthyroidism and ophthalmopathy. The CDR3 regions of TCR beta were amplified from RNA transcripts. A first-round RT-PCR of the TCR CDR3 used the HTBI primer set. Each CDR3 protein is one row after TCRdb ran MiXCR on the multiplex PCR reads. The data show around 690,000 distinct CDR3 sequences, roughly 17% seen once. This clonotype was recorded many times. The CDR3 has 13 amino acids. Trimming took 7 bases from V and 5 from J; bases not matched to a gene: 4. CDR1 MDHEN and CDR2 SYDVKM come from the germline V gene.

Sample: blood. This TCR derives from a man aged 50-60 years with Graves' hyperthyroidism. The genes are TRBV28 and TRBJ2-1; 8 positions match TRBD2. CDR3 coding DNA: TGTGCCAGCAAAGCGGGGGACCACAATGAGCAGTTCTTC. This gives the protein CASKAGDHNEQFF.